This T cell receptor (beta chain) appears in the sequencing data of a study of T cell responses to AZD1222 COVID-19 vaccine. CDR1 SGHVS and CDR2 FNYEAQ come from the germline V gene. V gave up 5 bases and J gave up 4 bases; unmatched junction bases: 5. The CDR3 totals 14 residues. Comment on this clone: Its antigen remains unknown.

Sequencing was performed with immunoSEQ multiplex PCR; in TCRdb, only in-frame clones are kept and a portion is missing. The sample records some 110,000 clones, around 88% being singletons. Study conclusions and caveats: Only after the peak T cell response were repertoires sampled. At 160-218 and 743-854, vaccine-associated CD4 TCRs were dominant, and they spanned spike. The sample set comprised mostly white British donors with more females, and clonal diversity was possibly underestimated. The study identified only six AZD1222 recipients as seropositive at baseline.

The TCR comes from an adult in good health. The chain employs TRBV7-6 and TRBJ2-1; 7 nucleotides match TRBD2. Material: peripheral blood, obtained on day 0 of AZD1222 vaccination. The CDR3 loop reads CASSRGDYYNEQFF. The CDR3 DNA sequence: TGTGCCAGCAGCCGTGGGGACTATTACAATGAGCAGTTCTTC.